The clone carrying this T cell receptor (beta chain) was seen just once. Its specificity is unknown. This specimen belongs to a study of PD-1 blockade in mismatch repair-deficient tumors. Overall study findings and caveats: Tumor-resident clones, often undetectable pretreatment in blood, expanded then contracted after pembrolizumab.

V lost 2 bases, J lost 12 bases, and 13 bases lay in between. The germline V gene has CDR1 MGHDK and CDR2 SYGVNS. This CDR3 comprises 13 residues. This table comes from immunoSEQ multiplex PCR, and its TCRdb copy is limited to in-frame clones, with some not included. The sample consists of some 14,000 clones, more than 75% of them appearing once. Time point of the sample: identical approximately nine-day culture without peptide (control). An approximately 11-day in vitro culture was run per each of about seven reactive peptides. Material: cells cultured in vitro, obtained from a patient treated with pembrolizumab. This TCR was sampled from an adult with mismatch repair-deficient cancer. The V and J genes are TRBV25-1 and TRBJ1-4; a possible D gene is TRBD1 (5 bases). In DNA form, the CDR3 reads TGTGCCAGCAGTGAAGTGAGGGGTGTTCAACTGTTTTTT. This sequence encodes CASSEVRGVQLFF.